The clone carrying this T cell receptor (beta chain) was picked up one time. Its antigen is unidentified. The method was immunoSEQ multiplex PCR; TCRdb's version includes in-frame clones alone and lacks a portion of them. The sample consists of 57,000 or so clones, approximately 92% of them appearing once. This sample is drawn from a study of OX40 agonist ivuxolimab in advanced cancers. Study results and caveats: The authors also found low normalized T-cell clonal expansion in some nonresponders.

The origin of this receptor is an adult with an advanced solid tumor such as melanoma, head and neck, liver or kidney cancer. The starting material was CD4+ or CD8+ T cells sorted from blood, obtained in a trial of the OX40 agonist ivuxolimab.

The CDR3 sequence: CASSQAGTSGFMQYF. The DNA for the CDR3 is TGTGCCAGCAGCCAAGCCGGGACTAGCGGGTTTATGCAGTATTTT. The V call is TRBV14, the J call TRBJ2-3; 12 bases fit TRBD2. CDR3 length: 15 residues. Germline V CDR1 and CDR2: SGHDN, FVKESK. Trimming at V came to 1 base and at J to 11 bases, leaving 7 bases not matched to a gene. Using reference TRBV14 and TRBJ2-3 for the parts outside the CDR3, the full variable domain is EAGVTQFPSHSVIEKGQTVTLRCDPISGHDNLYWYRRVMGKEIKFLLHFVKESKQDESGMPNNRFLAERTGGTYSTLKVQPAELEDSGVYFCASSQAGTSGFMQYFGPGTRLTVL.